This T cell receptor beta chain was identified during a study of tumor-infiltrating lymphocytes in localized non-small cell lung cancer. At the level of the study: The cohort mixed smokers and never-smokers, several histologies, and some post-neoadjuvant-chemotherapy samples. Findings and caveats of the study: Not all patients were TCR sequenced, owing to tissue quantity.

The table came from immunoSEQ multiplex PCR; TCRdb's copy has only in-frame clones and leaves some out. This table holds 21,000 or so clones, more than 75% found once. V dropped 6 bases and J dropped 5 bases, with 13 bases sitting between them. The germline V gene encodes CDR1 MNHNY and CDR2 SVGAGI (reference sequence). There are 13 residues in the CDR3. A remark on this clone: What it recognizes is unknown.

This sequence was found in a human donor with non-small cell lung cancer. The source material was lung tumor tissue. V usage is TRBV6-6 and J usage is TRBJ1-2; D is ambiguous. CDR3 in DNA: TGTGCCAGCAGCCACGGCTGGGGATATGGCTACACCTTC. Translating gives CASSHGWGYGYTF.